This is a list of T cell receptor beta chains from one sample in a study of blood T cell repertoires in COVID-19. The table came from immunoSEQ multiplex PCR; TCRdb's copy has only in-frame clones and leaves some out. This sample has around 170,000 clones, with about 82% found just once. Sequencing was carried out using peripheral blood. The receptors originated from a man aged 70-80 years with active or convalescent COVID-19. Each CDR3 is given without its conserved first and last residue. Each record gives: D gene, CDR3 length, V gene, CDR3 protein. The D gene is left open where the match is weak.

d_gene: NA
len: 11
v_gene: TRBV30
CDR3aa: AWSIGGYNEQF

d_gene: TRBD2
len: 15
v_gene: TRBV27
CDR3aa: ASSSVSPGLAGGRRY

d_gene: NA
len: 11
v_gene: TRBV19
CDR3aa: ASSSGVNYGYT

d_gene: NA
len: 12
v_gene: TRBV3-1/TRBV3-2
CDR3aa: ASSSYGPRGEQY

d_gene: NA
len: 12
v_gene: TRBV18
CDR3aa: ASSSDMGGNTIY

d_gene: TRBD2
len: 13
v_gene: TRBV9
CDR3aa: ASSARLAGYNEQF

d_gene: TRBD1
len: 14
v_gene: TRBV29-1
CDR3aa: SVEYGFSGQGSEQY

d_gene: NA
len: 12
v_gene: TRBV7-9
CDR3aa: ASSLPLEPAEAF

d_gene: NA
len: 14
v_gene: TRBV11-3
CDR3aa: ASSLADKQGYNEQF

d_gene: NA
len: 14
v_gene: TRBV27
CDR3aa: ASSLSRQVANYGYT

d_gene: NA
len: 12
v_gene: TRBV13
CDR3aa: ASSWGPVGETQY

d_gene: TRBD2
len: 13
v_gene: TRBV29-1
CDR3aa: SVEGTSNVLNEQF

d_gene: NA
len: 13
v_gene: TRBV7-2
CDR3aa: ASSLDSSSYNEQF

d_gene: TRBD1
len: 14
v_gene: TRBV7-9
CDR3aa: ASSQPPGQGDSPLH

d_gene: NA
len: 13
v_gene: TRBV15
CDR3aa: ATSRGGQGQETQY